These 15 T cell receptor beta chains came from one sample sequenced in a study of tumor-infiltrating lymphocytes in primary liver carcinoma. Blood RNA originated from unsorted whole blood, with germline DNA additionally extracted. A constant-region primer served to make TCR beta cDNA from about 490 ng total RNA. Nested multiplex PCR, run for three rounds with slightly modified ARM-PCR, yielded TCR beta libraries. Investigators reported that the first two PCR rounds, at roughly 10 cycles each, used TRBV1-TRBV30 forward primers with a C-beta reverse primer. MiXCR, run by TCRdb on the multiplex PCR reads, gives a single entry per CDR3 protein. This table has approximately 330,000 distinct CDR3 sequences, 65% appearing once. Sequenced: peripheral blood. The receptors were sampled from a man between 40 and 49 years old with primary liver carcinoma and hepatitis B virus infection.

Regarding this clonotype: The germline gene is not matched at one end of the junction; a read error may be the cause. The chain recombines TRBV5-1 with TRBJ2-1, with TRBD1 identical over 11 bases. The CDR3 covers 15 residues. Germline loops: CDR1 SGHRS, CDR2 YFSETQ. CDR3 nucleotides: TGCGCCAGCATCTTGGAGGACAGGGGGCGGAATGAGCAGTTCTTC. Translation gives CASILEDRGRNEQFF.

In regard to this clonotype: An end of the junction does not agree with germline; a read error may underlie this. The J gene is TRBJ2-1, the V gene TRBV11-1; 7 bases match TRBD2. Germline CDR1 reads SGHAT; CDR2 reads FQDESV (reference sequence). CDR3 size: 13 residues. Here the CDR3 reads CASSSTSGIEQIF. The CDR3 DNA sequence: TGTGCCAGCAGCTCGACGAGCGGGATTGAGCAGATCTTC.

This chain connects TRBV11-2 to TRBJ2-2, with TRBD2 identical over 7 bases. The length of the CDR3 is 16 residues. V lost 5 bases and J lost 4; bases outside the gene matches: 10. The germline V gene has CDR1 SGHAT and CDR2 FQNNGV. CDR3 residues: CASSLLGGRATGELFF. The DNA of the CDR3 is TGTGCCAGCAGCCTATTAGGCGGGAGAGCCACCGGGGAGCTGTTTTTT.

This chain links TRBV4-3 with TRBJ2-5; D perhaps matches TRBD2 (6 bases). Germline V gene sequence: CDR1 LGHNA, CDR2 YSLEER. This CDR3 contains 15 residues. Trimming removed 5 bases at V and 3 bases at J, with 16 bases between. CDR3 sequence reads: CASSYAGTSEETQYF. The CDR3 bases are TGCGCCAGCAGCTACGCCGGGACTTCTGAAGAGACCCAGTACTTC.

The V and J genes are TRBV11-2 and TRBJ2-1; D possibly uses TRBD1 or TRBD2 (7 bases each). V gave up 4 bases and J gave up 5 bases, with 21 bases separating them. The CDR3 is 17 amino acids. Germline V gene sequence: CDR1 SGHAT, CDR2 FQNNGV. The CDR3 DNA reads as TGTGCCAGCAGCTACCCGAGGGGCAGGGGGGGTGACAATGAGCAGTTCTTC. It specifies CASSYPRGRGGDNEQFF.

Details on this clonotype: One end of the junction is discordant with germline, which a read error may explain. The chain links TRBV11-2 to TRBJ2-1; weak D call: TRBD1 (5 bases). Germline V lookup: CDR1 SGHAT, CDR2 FQNNGV. The CDR3 loop spans 12 amino acids. CDR3 loop: CASSYRSGEEFF. CDR3 sequence (DNA): TGTGCCAGCAGCTACAGGAGTGGTGAGGAGTTTTTC.

As concerns this clonotype: A read error may be the cause here, since a much bigger clone is one base away. This sequence joins TRBV6-5 and TRBJ1-1; the D is unclear. CDR1 is MNHEY and CDR2 is SVGAGI in the germline V gene. The CDR3 length is 12 residues. CDR3 DNA: TGTGCCAACAGTTACGGGGAGACTGAAGCTTTCTTT. This sequence encodes CANSYGETEAFF.

This clonotype was seen repeatedly, ten times or more. The chain recombines TRBV4-1 with TRBJ1-4; no reliable D call. The V gene's germline CDR1 is MGHRA and CDR2 YSYEKL. V lost 0 bases and J lost 8, with 7 bases in between. This CDR3 spans 13 amino acids. The CDR3, as DNA: TGCGCCAGCAGCCAAGATGGGTACGAAAAACTGTTTTTT. It translates to CASSQDGYEKLFF.

The genes are TRBV5-1 and TRBJ2-7; D gene ambiguous. The length of the CDR3 is 13 residues. V lost 0 bases and J lost 6, with 10 bases in between. Germline V gene data show CDR1 as SGHRS and CDR2 as YFSETQ. CDR3 loop: CASSLDITLEQYF. CDR3 DNA: TGCGCCAGCAGCTTGGACATCACACTCGAGCAGTACTTC.

To note about this clonotype: As the CDR3 is not closed by the conserved phenylalanine or tryptophan, this likely results from a read error. Because the CDR3's place on the DNA is in doubt, the DNA is left out and the CDR3 is given as listed by TCRdb. The CDR3 loop reads CASSFGGGLDYGYT. The chain joins TRBV6-5 to TRBJ1-2; the table's D call of TRBD1 was not tested on the DNA. 14 amino acids form the CDR3, both terminal residues included. Germline CDR1 is MNHEY and CDR2 is SVGAGI.

In this sample, this clonotype turned up once. Since a much larger clone is just one base distant, this may be a read error. The conserved final phenylalanine or tryptophan is absent from the CDR3, which likely points to a read error. The chain is built from TRBV6-5 and TRBJ1-2; a weak D match, TRBD1 (5 bases). Germline lookup yields CDR1 MNHEY and CDR2 SVGAGI. Trimming shortened V by 10 bases and J by 4 bases, and 19 bases separated the two germline ends. The CDR3 runs to 14 residues. In DNA form, the CDR3 reads TGTGCCACCTCCTGGGGGAGGGACCTCTATGGCTACACCCTC. Protein sequence: CATSWGRDLYGYTL.

This clonotype was picked up a small number of times. CDR3: CASRSQGGQGNQPQHF. CDR3 nucleotide sequence: TGTGCCAGCAGGTCCCAAGGGGGACAGGGCAATCAGCCCCAGCATTTT. The chain has TRBV12-3 or TRBV12-4 and TRBJ1-5; 8 nucleotides agree with TRBD1. This CDR3 spans 16 amino acids. Germline trimming cut 6 bases from V and 2 bases from J; bases unmatched to any gene: 9.

This clonotype showed up many times. A read error may account for a junction end that differs from germline. The genes are TRBV5-1 and TRBJ2-7; D not certain. The CDR3 totals 13 residues. Looked up from germline, CDR1 is SGHRS and CDR2 is YFSETQ. The CDR3 DNA sequence: TGTGCCAGCAGCTTGGTGGGGACCTACGAGCAGTACTTC. Translating gives CASSLVGTYEQYF.

This clonotype was seen repeatedly, ten times or more. The CDR3 loop is CASSYGLAGGPSYNEQFF. The CDR3 DNA sequence: TGTGCCAGCAGTTATGGACTAGCGGGAGGGCCCTCCTACAATGAGCAGTTCTTC. This chain joins TRBV6-2 or TRBV6-3 and TRBJ2-1; 15 bases line up with TRBD2. Trimming at V came to 3 bases and at J to 0 bases, leaving 3 bases not matched to a gene. CDR1 and CDR2 (germline): MNHEY, SVGEGT. This CDR3 spans 18 amino acids.

This clonotype was found many times. The chain is built from TRBV4-1 and TRBJ2-1; TRBD2 matches at 15 bases. V dropped 4 bases and J dropped 4; count of bases not matched to a gene: 8. This CDR3 has 18 residues. The germline CDR1 and CDR2 sequences are MGHRA and YSYEKL. The CDR3 here is CASSPMRTSGRGYNEQFF. DNA for the CDR3: TGCGCCAGCAGCCCGATGAGGACTAGCGGGAGGGGGTACAATGAGCAGTTCTTC.